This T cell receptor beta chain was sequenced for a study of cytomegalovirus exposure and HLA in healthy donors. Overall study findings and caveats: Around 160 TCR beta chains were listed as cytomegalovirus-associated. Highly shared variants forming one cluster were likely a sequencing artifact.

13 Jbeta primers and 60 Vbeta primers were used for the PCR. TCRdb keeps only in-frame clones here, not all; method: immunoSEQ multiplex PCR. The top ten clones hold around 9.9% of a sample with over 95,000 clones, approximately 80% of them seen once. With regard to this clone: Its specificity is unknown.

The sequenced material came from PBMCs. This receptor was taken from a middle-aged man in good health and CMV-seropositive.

The CDR3 loop reads CASSQRGQSYEQYF. In nucleotides, the CDR3 is TGTGCCAGCAGCCAGCGGGGGCAGTCCTACGAGCAGTACTTC. The chain joins TRBV11-1 to TRBJ2-7; 8 bases fit TRBD2. The ends lost 5 bases at V and 1 base at J; junction bases unmatched: 4. The CDR3 loop spans 14 amino acids. CDR1 and CDR2 from the germline V gene are SGHAT and FQDESV (reference sequence). The whole variable domain, remainder taken from reference TRBV11-1 and TRBJ2-7, is EAEVAQSPRYKITEKSQAVAFWCDPISGHATLYWYRQILGQGPELLVQFQDESVVDDSQLPKDRFSAERLKGVDSTLKIQPAELGDSAMYLCASSQRGQSYEQYFGPGTRLTVT.